These 32 T cell receptor beta chains were all obtained from the same sample, sequenced in a study of cytomegalovirus exposure and HLA in healthy donors (dated by TCRdb to 2016 to 2017). The library was produced with the immunoSEQ multiplex PCR assay. A mixture of 60 forward primers for TCR Vbeta segments and 13 reverse primers for TCR Jbeta segments was used in the multiplex PCR. TCRdb stores this immuneACCESS table with in-frame sequences only. Part of the clones is absent; in the studies checked, under half of the shortfall reflects unresolved V genes, and no reason is known for the rest. This sample gives under 200,000 clones in total; 77% of them show up just once. The ten largest clones represent about 2.4% of the sample. Source material: PBMCs. The source is a middle-aged woman in good health and CMV-seropositive.

The table lists this clone with a few counts. The chain joins TRBV6-5 to TRBJ1-1, with D tentatively TRBD1 (5 bases). The CDR3 is made up of 15 amino acids. V shed 5 bases and J shed 2 bases, with 15 bases lying between them. CDR1 MNHEY and CDR2 SVGAGI come from the germline V gene. CDR3 loop: CASSGSGLSNTEAFF. In nucleotides, the CDR3 is TGTGCCAGCAGTGGGTCGGGACTGAGTAACACTGAAGCTTTCTTT.

The chain has TRBV9 and TRBJ1-5; D gene uncertain. Germline V gene lookup returns CDR1 SGDLS and CDR2 YYNGEE. The CDR3 runs to 14 residues. V lost 0 bases to trimming and J lost 0 bases, with 4 bases between them. CDR3 amino acids: CASSVGDSNQPQHF. In nucleotides, the CDR3 is TGTGCCAGCAGCGTAGGAGATAGCAATCAGCCCCAGCATTTT.

The chain links TRBV7-9 to TRBJ2-7, with TRBD1 identical over 7 bases. Trimming removed 4 bases from V and 2 bases from J; junction bases left unmatched: 5. CDR3 size: 14 residues. Germline loops: CDR1 SEHNR, CDR2 FQNEAQ (reference sequence). The CDR3 loop reads CASSSPGQTYEQYF. The CDR3 bases are TGTGCCAGCAGCTCCCCGGGACAGACCTACGAGCAGTACTTC.

In its sample, this clone was seen once. The rearrangement uses TRBV6-1 and TRBJ2-3; maybe TRBD2 (5 bases). The CDR3 consists of 12 residues. The germline gives CDR1 MNHNS, CDR2 SASEGT. Trimming cost V 7 bases and J 4 bases, with 9 bases left between them. The CDR3 DNA reads as TGTGCCAGCAAACGGGATTCAGATACGCAGTATTTT. This encodes CASKRDSDTQYF.

V usage is TRBV4-1 and J usage is TRBJ2-3; the D gene is possibly TRBD1 (5 bases). The CDR3 covers 14 residues. Germline V gene data show CDR1 as MGHRA and CDR2 as YSYEKL. V lost 6 bases and J 3 bases, leaving 13 bases between the germline ends. CDR3 bases: TGCGCCAGCAGTTATTACAGGAGAACAGATACGCAGTATTTT. Its translation is CASSYYRRTDTQYF.

The chain carries TRBV7-9 and TRBJ1-1; no clear D. The CDR3 is made up of 12 amino acids. V lost 1 base and J lost 11, with 11 bases in between. Per the germline V gene, CDR1 is SEHNR and CDR2 is FQNEAQ (reference sequence). The CDR3 bases are TGTGCCAGCAGCTTAGAAGAGGGTCATGCTTTCTTT. Residues: CASSLEEGHAFF. Full variable domain (rest looked up from reference TRBV7-9 and TRBJ1-1): DTGVSQNPRHKITKRGQNVTFRCDPISEHNRLYWYRQTLGQGPEFLTYFQNEAQLEKSRLLSDRFSAERPKGSFSTLEIQRTEQGDSAMYLCASSLEEGHAFFGQGTRLTVV.

Concerning this clone itself: The same CDR3 arises from other DNA sequences in this sample as well. The rearrangement links TRBV6-5 to TRBJ1-4; TRBD1 matches at 8 bases. Trimming removed 5 bases from V and 3 bases from J; junction bases left unmatched: 2. Germline lookup yields CDR1 MNHEY and CDR2 SVGAGI. This CDR3 is 14 amino acids long. The CDR3 DNA reads as TGTGCCAGCAGTCGGACAGGGTCTAATGAAAAACTGTTTTTT. It specifies CASSRTGSNEKLFF.

The CDR3 coding sequence is TGTGCCAGCAGCTTAGAAACAGGGCATATGAACACTGAAGCTTTCTTT. The encoded protein is CASSLETGHMNTEAFF. V is TRBV11-3 and J is TRBJ1-1; a possible D gene is TRBD1 (6 bases). This CDR3 has 16 amino acids. With 0 bases removed from V and 0 bases from J, the gap between germline ends came to 11 bases. Germline CDR1 is SGHNT and CDR2 is YENEEA.

The V gene is TRBV7-9, the J gene TRBJ1-4; unclear D gene. Trimming took 5 bases from V and 8 from J, leaving 9 bases between them. The CDR3 consists of 12 residues. Germline V gives CDR1 SEHNR, CDR2 FQNEAQ (reference sequence). CDR3 amino acids: CASSPAQEKLFF. The DNA of the CDR3 is TGTGCCAGCAGCCCCGCCCAGGAAAAACTGTTTTTT.

This chain uses TRBV27 with TRBJ2-7; no firm D call. There are 10 residues in the CDR3. Germline assignment: CDR1 MNHEY and CDR2 SMNVEV (reference sequence). Between the trimmed V and J ends, which lost 8 bases and 3 bases, there was a span of 5 bases. CDR3 in amino acids: CASGRYEQYF. DNA for the CDR3: TGTGCCAGCGGCCGCTACGAGCAGTACTTC.

Remarks on this clone: One junction end does not reproduce the germline sequence, and a read error may be involved. The chain links TRBV7-9 to TRBJ2-3; TRBD2 might be the D (5 bases). CDR3 length: 16 amino acids. CDR1 and CDR2 from the germline V gene are SEHNR and FQNEAQ (reference sequence). The CDR3 region is CSSSPSGKRTTDTQYF. The CDR3 nucleotides read TGTTCCAGCAGCCCCTCCGGAAAGCGGACGACAGATACGCAGTATTTT.

This chain joins TRBV28 and TRBJ2-7; TRBD1 aligns across 10 bases. The V and J ends lost 5 bases and 6 bases, in that order; junction bases with no gene match: 7. The CDR3 covers 14 residues. Germline CDR1 MDHEN, CDR2 SYDVKM. CDR3 DNA sequence: TGTGCCAGCAGTCCTCCGGGACAGGGGATCGAGCAGTACTTC. Translating gives CASSPPGQGIEQYF.

In its sample, this clone was seen a few times. The chain employs TRBV4-3 and TRBJ1-6, with D maybe TRBD1 (6 bases). The V end was cut by 3 bases, the J end by 6 bases, with 15 bases between. This CDR3 region has 16 residues. CDR1 LGHNA and CDR2 YSLEER come from the germline V gene. CDR3 residues: CASSHGVRTVNSPLHF. For the CDR3, the DNA is TGCGCCAGCAGCCACGGTGTCAGGACAGTTAATTCACCCCTCCACTTT.

The CDR3 sequence is CASSPALAGGPGANVLTF. As DNA, the CDR3 is TGTGCCAGCAGTCCGGCCTTAGCGGGGGGGCCTGGGGCCAACGTCCTGACTTTC. The chain recombines TRBV25-1 with TRBJ2-6; 11 bases are a match to TRBD2. The CDR3 sequence is 18 residues long. CDR1 is MGHDK and CDR2 is SYGVNS in the germline V gene. V gave up 5 bases and J gave up 2 bases; unmatched junction bases: 8.

This clone has more than one count but fewer than ten. The chain combines TRBV2 with TRBJ1-5, with 7 bases lining up with TRBD1. J was trimmed by 2 bases and V by 9 bases; bases with no gene match: 10. Germline V gene sequence: CDR1 SNHLY, CDR2 FYNNEI. CDR3 size: 15 residues. In nucleotides, the CDR3 is TGTGCCAGTATTGTCGACAGGGTCGGCAATCAGCCCCAGCATTTT. This codes for CASIVDRVGNQPQHF.

The sample holds one count of this clone. The chain couples TRBV4-3 to TRBJ1-2, with D possibly matching TRBD1 (6 bases). The CDR3 sequence is 14 residues long. With 0 bases removed from V and 6 bases from J, the gap between germline ends came to 11 bases. Germline CDR1 LGHNA, CDR2 YSLEER. DNA of the CDR3: TGCGCCAGCAGCCAAGATCGGGGGGCGGATGGCTACACCTTC. Translation gives CASSQDRGADGYTF.

A word on this clone: At one of its ends the junction is not consistent with the germline gene, which may arise from a read error. The chain combines TRBV6-6 with TRBJ2-7, with 10 nucleotides matching TRBD2. Germline CDR1 and CDR2: MNHNY and SVGAGI (reference sequence). The CDR3 has 14 amino acids. The DNA for the CDR3 is TGTGCCAGTAGTTCACTAGCGGGAACCTACGAGCAGTACTTC. It is translated as CASSSLAGTYEQYF.

The gene calls are TRBV18 and TRBJ1-5; 8 bases fit TRBD1. The CDR3 extends over 15 amino acids. Per germline, CDR1 KGHSH and CDR2 LQKENI. With 4 bases clipped from V and 1 base from J, the junction kept 3 bases outside the gene matches. The CDR3 DNA follows: TGTGCCAGCTCACTGACAGGGGAAAGCAATCAGCCCCAGCATTTT. It translates to CASSLTGESNQPQHF.

The chain employs TRBV4-2 and TRBJ2-3, with TRBD2 matching 7 bases. Germline CDR1 LGHNA, CDR2 YNFKEQ. The V gene end was trimmed by 1 base and the J gene end by 4 bases; junction bases not matched to a gene: 5. This CDR3 spans 15 amino acids. The CDR3 DNA reads as TGTGCCAGCAGCCAAGTGGGCGGGAGCGCAGATACGCAGTATTTT. Translation: CASSQVGGSADTQYF.

The chain uses TRBV10-2 and TRBJ2-1, with 8 bases lining up with TRBD2. The germline V gene encodes CDR1 WSHSY and CDR2 SAAADI. The CDR3 has 16 amino acids. V gave up 2 bases and J gave up 5 bases; unmatched junction bases: 8. The DNA of the CDR3 is TGCGCCAGCAGTGAGCAGCGGGAGACGGTAGACAATGAGCAGTTCTTC. Translation gives CASSEQRETVDNEQFF.

The chain employs TRBV19 and TRBJ2-7; TRBD2 agrees at 7 bases. The CDR3 extends over 18 amino acids. In germline, CDR1 is LNHDA, CDR2 SQIVND (reference sequence). V lost 5 bases and J lost 5; bases outside the gene matches: 21. The CDR3 spells CASSSPYGGNPGRNEQYF. DNA for the CDR3: TGTGCCAGTAGTTCCCCATACGGGGGGAACCCCGGTAGGAACGAGCAGTACTTC.

The gene calls are TRBV4-1 and TRBJ2-7; perhaps TRBD1 as D (6 bases). This CDR3 is 14 amino acids long. V lost 3 bases and J 5 bases, leaving 14 bases between the germline ends. The germline CDR1 and CDR2 sequences are MGHRA and YSYEKL. The CDR3 is CASSQESGANEQYF. The CDR3 DNA reads as TGCGCCAGCAGCCAGGAATCAGGGGCTAACGAGCAGTACTTC.

The chain combines TRBV19 with TRBJ1-2; no clear D gene. V lost 5 bases and J lost 2, with 18 bases in between. CDR1 is LNHDA and CDR2 is SQIVND in the germline V gene (reference sequence). The CDR3 is 16 amino acids. This CDR3 reads CASSLGYFTINYGYTF. The CDR3 nucleotides are TGTGCCAGTAGTTTAGGGTACTTTACTATAAACTATGGCTACACCTTC.

The chain links TRBV28 to TRBJ2-7; weak D call: TRBD1 (6 bases). The CDR3 extends over 15 amino acids. The germline V gene encodes CDR1 MDHEN and CDR2 SYDVKM. V was cut by 2 bases and J by 1 base, with 12 bases left in between. The CDR3: CASSLGGQISYEQYF. The CDR3 region has the DNA TGTGCCAGCAGTTTAGGAGGACAGATATCCTACGAGCAGTACTTC.

This clone was seen a handful of times. This chain joins TRBV18 and TRBJ2-3; 9 bases agree with TRBD1. Germline loops: CDR1 KGHSH, CDR2 LQKENI. This CDR3 has 16 residues. J was trimmed by 3 bases and V by 6 bases; bases with no gene match: 10. CDR3 bases: TGTGCCAGCTCGAGGGGGACAGGGAGCCTGACAGATACGCAGTATTTT. Translated: CASSRGTGSLTDTQYF. Variable domain in full (rest from reference TRBV18 and TRBJ2-3): NAGVMQNPRHLVRRRGQEARLRCSPMKGHSHVYWYRQLPEEGLKFMVYLQKENIIDESGMPKERFSAEFPKEGPSILRIQQVVRGDSAAYFCASSRGTGSLTDTQYFGPGTRLTVL.

V gene TRBV21-1 combines with J gene TRBJ2-7; TRBD2, as called in the table, went unchecked against the DNA. TRBV21-1 is termed a pseudogene. The CDR3 totals 15 residues. CDR3 in amino acids: CASSRGSGEPYEQYF. The CDR3 bases are TGTGCCAGCAGCAGGGGTAGCGGGGAACCCTACGAGCAGTACTTC.

The CDR3 DNA sequence: TGTGCCAGCAGCTCACCGACTAGCGTCTATGAGCAGTTCTTC. Amino acids: CASSSPTSVYEQFF. The chain recombines TRBV7-9 with TRBJ2-1; 8 bases map to TRBD2. CDR1 SEHNR and CDR2 FQNEAQ come from the germline V gene (reference sequence). V shed 4 bases, J shed 8 bases, and the junction held 7 bases outside the gene matches. The CDR3 is made up of 14 amino acids.

Regarding this clone: One end of the junction does not line up with germline, which may come from a read error. This chain uses TRBV7-9 with TRBJ1-1; TRBD1 is a possible D gene (5 bases). CDR1 is SEHNR, CDR2 FQNEAQ, per germline (reference sequence). The CDR3 is 17 residues long. The DNA for the CDR3 is TGTTCCAGCAGCTCTGGGGGAGGAAGTCTTATGAACACTGAAGCTTTCTTT. This codes for CSSSSGGGSLMNTEAFF.

J is TRBJ1-2 and V is TRBV18; 11 nucleotides line up with TRBD1. This CDR3 is built from 15 residues. CDR1 is KGHSH and CDR2 is LQKENI in the germline V gene. The trim removed 3 bases at V and 7 bases at J, leaving 7 bases unmatched. In nucleotides, the CDR3 is TGTGCCAGCTCACCCCGGACAGGGGGCGATTCTGGCTACACCTTC. Residues: CASSPRTGGDSGYTF.

The chain employs TRBV5-1 and TRBJ2-5; 7 positions match TRBD1. CDR1 is SGHRS and CDR2 is YFSETQ in the germline V gene. The CDR3 spans 13 residues. Trimming removed 6 bases from V and 3 bases from J; junction bases left unmatched: 5. The CDR3, as DNA: TGCGCCAGCACTATGACAGGGAAAGAGACCCAGTACTTC. Its protein is CASTMTGKETQYF.

V and J are TRBV11-3 and TRBJ2-7; 8 bases line up with TRBD2. V lost 4 bases to trimming and J lost 0 bases; unmatched junction nucleotides: 5. Per germline, CDR1 SGHNT and CDR2 YENEEA. The CDR3 totals 15 residues. The CDR3 DNA is TGTGCCAGCAGCTCCTATGGGACTAGCTCCTACGAGCAGTACTTC. Translation gives CASSSYGTSSYEQYF.

This chain connects TRBV9 to TRBJ2-3, with 14 bases fitting TRBD2. After removal of 3 bases from V and 10 bases from J, the junction contained 7 bases not matched to a gene. Germline-derived CDR1 and CDR2 are SGDLS and YYNGEE. The CDR3 is made up of 15 amino acids. CDR3 in DNA: TGTGCCAGCAGCGCCGGGACTAGCGGGGGACAACCGCAGTATTTT. This encodes CASSAGTSGGQPQYF.